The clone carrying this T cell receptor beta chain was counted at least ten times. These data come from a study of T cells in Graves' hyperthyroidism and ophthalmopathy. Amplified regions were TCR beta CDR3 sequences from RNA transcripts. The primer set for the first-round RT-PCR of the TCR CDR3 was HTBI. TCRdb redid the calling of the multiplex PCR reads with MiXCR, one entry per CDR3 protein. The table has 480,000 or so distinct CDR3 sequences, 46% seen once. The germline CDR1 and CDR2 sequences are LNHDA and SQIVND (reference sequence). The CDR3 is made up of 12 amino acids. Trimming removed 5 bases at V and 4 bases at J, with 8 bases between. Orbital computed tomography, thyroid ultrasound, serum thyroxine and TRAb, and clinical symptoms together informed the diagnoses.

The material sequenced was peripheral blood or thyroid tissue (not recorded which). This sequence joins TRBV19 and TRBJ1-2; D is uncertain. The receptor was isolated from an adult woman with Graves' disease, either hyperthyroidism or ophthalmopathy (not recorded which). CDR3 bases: TGTGCCAGTAGTGCGACATTCTATGGCTACACCTTC. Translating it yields CASSATFYGYTF.